Shown below are 15 T cell receptor beta chains from a single sample sequenced in a study of coeliac disease. The table came from immunoSEQ multiplex PCR; TCRdb's copy has only in-frame clones and leaves some out. In the table there are over 3,500 clones, 69% of which are singletons. Sequencing was carried out using intraepithelial lymphocytes from the gut. These receptors were taken from a man aged 25-45 years with celiac disease.

The V call is TRBV6-1, the J call TRBJ1-6; a weak D match, TRBD1 (5 bases). Germline V gene sequence: CDR1 MNHNS, CDR2 SASEGT. The CDR3 totals 13 residues. Trimming removed 4 bases from V and 12 bases from J, with 13 bases in between. CDR3 coding DNA: TGTGCCAGCAGTGGCCCTCAGGGTGAACCCCTCCACTTT. It yields the protein CASSGPQGEPLHF.

Turning to this clone: Sequence at one end of the junction differs from germline and may be a read error. The chain combines TRBV7-3 with TRBJ1-1; D gene unclear. The length of the CDR3 is 13 residues. Germline CDR1 is SGHTA and CDR2 is FQGTGA. The CDR3 is CASSAPPSTKAFF. The CDR3 nucleotides read TGTGCCAGCAGCGCACCCCCCAGCACTAAAGCTTTCTTT.

The chain links TRBV5-6 to TRBJ1-1, with 7 positions matching TRBD1. The CDR3 contains 14 residues. Germline V lookup: CDR1 SGHDT, CDR2 YYEEEE. V trimming: 4 bases; J trimming: 1 base; junction bases outside the gene matches: 4. CDR3 loop: CASSIYRGNTEAFF. CDR3 nucleotides: TGTGCCAGCAGCATCTACAGGGGGAACACTGAAGCTTTCTTT.

The gene calls are TRBV7-2 and TRBJ2-2; 7 nucleotides align to TRBD1. Germline V CDR1 and CDR2: SGHTA, FQGNSA. The CDR3 is 18 residues long. J lost 0 bases, V lost 2 bases, and 9 bases had no gene match. This chain's CDR3 is CASSLIPGQTPNTGELFF. The CDR3 bases are TGTGCCAGCAGCTTAATACCGGGACAGACCCCGAACACCGGGGAGCTGTTTTTT.

The genes are TRBV21-1 and TRBJ1-3. TRBV21-1 is marked as a pseudogene. This CDR3 has 17 amino acids. The CDR3 sequence is CASRSSVATTRRNTIYF. DNA of the CDR3: TGTGCCAGCAGGTCCAGCGTAGCTACAACACGCCGAAACACCATATATTTT.

The genes are TRBV5-1 and TRBJ2-5; 11 positions match TRBD2. Germline CDR1 SGHRS, CDR2 YFSETQ. The junction had 8 bases not matched to a gene; V was cut back by 9 bases and J by 4 bases. The CDR3 sequence is 14 residues long. The CDR3 nucleotides read TGCGCCACAAACCCCGGGACTAGCGGAGAGACCCAGTACTTC. Its protein is CATNPGTSGETQYF. The full variable domain, its missing parts supplied by reference TRBV5-1 and TRBJ2-5, is KAGVTQTPRYLIKTRGQQVTLSCSPISGHRSVSWYQQTPGQGLQFLFEYFSETQRNKGNFPGRFSGRQFSNSRSEMNVSTLELGDSALYLCATNPGTSGETQYFGPGTRLLVL.

The chain joins TRBV2 to TRBJ1-2, with unresolved D. The CDR3 runs to 14 residues. Trimming left V 4 bases short and J 8 bases short, with 17 bases between. Germline values: CDR1 SNHLY, CDR2 FYNNEI. The CDR3, as DNA: TGTGCCAGCAGTGGGAGTAAAGGAGGCAGCGGCTACACCTTC. It translates to CASSGSKGGSGYTF.

This clone appeared a single time. V usage is TRBV7-8 and J usage is TRBJ2-3, with D perhaps matching TRBD1 (5 bases). CDR3 length: 17 residues. Trimming took off 2 bases at V and 2 bases at J, with 17 bases between the two ends. Germline CDR1 reads SGHVS; CDR2 reads FQNEAQ. This CDR3 is CASSLSLQATVTDTQYF. In nucleotides, the CDR3 is TGTGCCAGCAGCTTAAGTCTTCAGGCGACAGTCACAGATACGCAGTATTTT. Full variable domain (remainder filled in from reference TRBV7-8 and TRBJ2-3): GAGVSQSPRYKVAKRGQDVALRCDPISGHVSLFWYQQALGQGPEFLTYFQNEAQLDKSGLPSDRFFAERPEGSVSTLKIQRTQQEDSAVYLCASSLSLQATVTDTQYFGPGTRLTVL.

The chain joins TRBV7-9 to TRBJ2-7; 10 nucleotides line up with TRBD2. From germline, CDR1 is SEHNR and CDR2 FQNEAQ (reference sequence). This CDR3 comprises 16 residues. Unmatched junction bases numbered 7, after V lost 5 bases and J lost 0 bases. The CDR3: CASSPILAGSSYEQYF. The CDR3 DNA is TGTGCCAGCAGCCCCATACTAGCGGGAAGCTCCTACGAGCAGTACTTC.

This clone has just one count. V usage is TRBV5-1 and J usage is TRBJ2-1, with 9 positions matching TRBD2. The CDR3 totals 15 residues. The junction had 6 bases not matched to a gene; V was cut back by 3 bases and J by 5 bases. Germline V gene data show CDR1 as SGHRS and CDR2 as YFSETQ. The CDR3 spells CASSSIAGDHNEQFF. CDR3 nucleotides: TGCGCCAGCAGCTCGATAGCGGGGGACCACAATGAGCAGTTCTTC.

This clone was counted a single time. CDR3 DNA sequence: TGTGCCAGCAGCCGGTCGATGGGGGGAGGCGAGCAGTACTTC. As protein: CASSRSMGGGEQYF. The chain has TRBV5-5 and TRBJ2-7; a possible D gene is TRBD2 (6 bases). The CDR3 loop spans 14 amino acids. Per the germline V gene, CDR1 is SGHKS and CDR2 is YYEKEE (reference sequence). Trimming shortened V by 4 bases and J by 6 bases, and 17 bases separated the two germline ends.

A note on this clone: The same CDR3 arises from other DNA sequences in this sample as well. This chain joins TRBV2 and TRBJ1-5, with a possible D match to TRBD1 (5 bases). The germline V gene encodes CDR1 SNHLY and CDR2 FYNNEI. The CDR3 covers 13 residues. The germline V and J ends were trimmed by 6 bases and 4 bases, with 10 bases remaining between them. CDR3 residues: CASRGDSNQPQHF. The CDR3 DNA follows: TGTGCCAGCAGAGGTGACAGTAATCAGCCCCAGCATTTT.

A single count supports this clone. This chain connects TRBV4-2 to TRBJ2-3; 8 bases line up with TRBD1. V trimming: 1 base; J trimming: 2 bases; junction bases outside the gene matches: 5. This CDR3 comprises 16 residues. CDR1 LGHNA and CDR2 YNFKEQ come from the germline V gene. This CDR3 is CASSQGSGQVTDTQYF. CDR3 nucleotides: TGTGCCAGCAGCCAAGGATCGGGACAGGTCACAGATACGCAGTATTTT.

V gene TRBV7-2 combines with J gene TRBJ2-1, with TRBD2 matching 10 bases. The germline V gene encodes CDR1 SGHTA and CDR2 FQGNSA. The V segment lost 4 bases and the J segment 3 bases; nucleotides outside the gene matches: 6. This CDR3 has 16 amino acids. The CDR3 protein is CASSSLLAGYYNEQFF. For the CDR3, the DNA is TGTGCCAGCAGCTCATTACTAGCGGGATACTACAATGAGCAGTTCTTC.

The table lists this clone with a few counts. The V call is TRBV29-1, the J call TRBJ2-7; 8 bases match TRBD2. Germline lookup yields CDR1 SQVTM and CDR2 ANQGSEA. The V gene end was trimmed by 6 bases and the J gene end by 6 bases; junction bases not matched to a gene: 13. CDR3 size: 14 residues. DNA for the CDR3: TGCAGCGTAACACTGAGCGGGAGATCCCCCGAGCAGTACTTC. Protein sequence: CSVTLSGRSPEQYF.